This TCR beta chain was sequenced during a study of blood T cells in healthy people across ages. This clonotype has ten or more counts. Through a sample-barcoded 5' primer and a J-beta primer mix, a second PCR was run for about 6 to 11 cycles. Each CDR3 protein is one row after TCRdb ran MiXCR on the 5' RACE reads. The sample has 1.8 million or so distinct CDR3 sequences, roughly two fifths seen once; the top ten hold more than 20%. Sequenced: blood. The clonotype was recovered from a human donor in good health.

The CDR3: CASSQSSTDTQYF. The CDR3, as DNA: TGCGCCAGCAGCCAGTCCTCCACAGATACGCAGTATTTT. V gene TRBV4-1 combines with J gene TRBJ2-3; no firm D call. This CDR3 spans 13 amino acids. Germline V CDR1 and CDR2: MGHRA, YSYEKL. The V and J ends lost 3 bases and 2 bases respectively, with 6 bases between them.